This T cell receptor beta chain originates from a study of T cell responses to AZD1222 COVID-19 vaccine. The protocol was immunoSEQ multiplex PCR, while the TCRdb copy is restricted to in-frame clones and leaves out a portion. In the table there are 150,000 to 200,000 clones, about 90% of which are singletons. Germline CDR1 and CDR2: SEHNR and FQNEAQ (reference sequence). The CDR3 spans 13 residues. With V trimmed by 5 bases and J by 5 bases, 1 base remained unmatched. This clonotype originated in an adult who received the AZD1222 COVID-19 vaccine. The specimen comprised peripheral blood, sampled 28 days after the second AZD1222 dose. The chain employs TRBV7-9 and TRBJ1-1; 11 bases map to TRBD1. Here the CDR3 DNA reads TGTGCCAGCAGCGGGACAGGGGGAACTGAAGCTTTCTTT. Protein product: CASSGTGGTEAFF.